A single T cell receptor beta chain is shown here with its context. The CDR3 sequence is 15 residues long. Germline CDR1 reads SQVTM; CDR2 reads ANQGSEA. The junction had 11 bases not matched to a gene; V was cut back by 4 bases and J by 4 bases. The sample originates from a study of T-cell reconstitution after alpha-beta-depleted transplantation in children. Construction of the TCRbeta library involved unique molecular identifiers. Using its own MiXCR run on the PCR reads, TCRdb lists one record per CDR3 protein. The data contain hundreds of thousands of distinct CDR3 sequences, 16% of them singletons.

The sequencing used PBMCs from the stem cell graft donor, collected from the stem cell graft. The source of this sequence is a human donor who donated a stem cell graft to a child with acute myeloid leukemia. The chain joins TRBV29-1 to TRBJ2-3; 7 bases line up with TRBD1. The CDR3 loop reads CSVGSLRQGSDTQYF. The CDR3 region has the DNA TGCAGCGTTGGGTCGCTACGACAGGGTTCAGATACGCAGTATTTT.